Listed here is a single TCR beta chain. Its antigen is unknown. The treatment is: some 19 received Ad26.COV2.S at low or high dose, single or two shots; several received placebo; per-sample allocation not given. Vaccine and placebo recipients were sampled on day 63 after the first injection. Assay: immunoSEQ multiplex PCR; the TCRdb copy retains only in-frame clones and omits some. The sample has roughly 450,000 clones; roughly 90% are singletons. The V and J ends lost 0 bases and 10 bases, in that order; junction bases with no gene match: 5. This CDR3 region has 14 residues. The V gene's germline CDR1 is MDHEN and CDR2 SYDVKM. The data were taken from a study of Ad26.COV2.S vaccination and SARS-CoV-2 variants. General study findings and limits: Placebo recipients showed lower spike-specific TCR breadth than vaccinees.

The source is a person aged 18-65 years who received the Ad26.COV2.S COVID-19 vaccine or a placebo. The sample in question was peripheral blood, obtained in a trial of Ad26.COV2.S vaccine versus placebo. V gene TRBV28 combines with J gene TRBJ2-1; TRBD2 aligns across 8 bases. The CDR3 nucleotides read TGTGCCAGCAGTTTATGGGGCGGGAGGTTGGAGCAGTTCTTC. Translation gives CASSLWGGRLEQFF.